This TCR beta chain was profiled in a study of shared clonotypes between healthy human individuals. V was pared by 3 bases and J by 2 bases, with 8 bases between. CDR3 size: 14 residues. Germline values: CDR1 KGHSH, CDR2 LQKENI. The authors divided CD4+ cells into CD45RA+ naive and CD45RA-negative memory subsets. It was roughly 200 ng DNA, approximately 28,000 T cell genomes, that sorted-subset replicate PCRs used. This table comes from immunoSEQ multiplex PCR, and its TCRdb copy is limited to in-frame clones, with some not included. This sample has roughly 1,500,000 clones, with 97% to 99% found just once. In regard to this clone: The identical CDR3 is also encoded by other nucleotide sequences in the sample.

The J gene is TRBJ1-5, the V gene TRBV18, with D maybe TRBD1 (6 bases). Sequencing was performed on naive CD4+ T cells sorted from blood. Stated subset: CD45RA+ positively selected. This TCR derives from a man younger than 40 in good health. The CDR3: CASSPTGGNQPQHF. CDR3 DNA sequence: TGTGCCAGCTCACCGACAGGAGGCAATCAGCCCCAGCATTTT.